The 15 T cell receptor beta chains listed next were all sequenced from one sample in a study of cytomegalovirus exposure and HLA in healthy donors. Both 60 Vbeta primers and 13 Jbeta primers went into the PCR. The assay was immunoSEQ multiplex PCR, and TCRdb's table has in-frame clones only and misses some. The sample records approximately 150,000 clones, around two thirds being singletons. The specimen was PBMCs. The receptors derive from a man aged 50 or older in good health and CMV-seronegative.

This sequence joins TRBV7-8 and TRBJ1-4, with D perhaps TRBD1 (6 bases). CDR1 and CDR2 from the germline V gene are SGHVS and FQNEAQ. The CDR3 runs to 16 residues. V was shortened by 5 bases and J by 3 bases, with 16 bases between the two germline ends. The CDR3 loop reads CASSPTPRGSNEKLFF. The CDR3 DNA sequence: TGTGCCAGCAGCCCTACCCCCAGGGGATCTAATGAAAAACTGTTTTTT.

This clone was seen a single time. V and J are TRBV28 and TRBJ1-2, with TRBD1 matching 7 bases. Germline-derived CDR1 and CDR2 are MDHEN and SYDVKM. The V segment lost 4 bases and the J segment 4 bases; nucleotides outside the gene matches: 3. The CDR3 length is 13 residues. The CDR3 coding sequence is TGTGCCAGCAGTTCGACAGGGCCCTATGGCTACACCTTC. Translated, it gives CASSSTGPYGYTF.

The chain carries TRBV29-1 and TRBJ2-7; tentatively, D is TRBD2 (5 bases). The V end was cut by 6 bases, the J end by 1 base, with 10 bases between. In germline, CDR1 is SQVTM, CDR2 ANQGSEA. CDR3 size: 12 residues. The CDR3 nucleotides are TGCAGCGTAGCCGGGAATTCCTACGAGCAGTACTTC. Translation: CSVAGNSYEQYF.

In this sample, this clone turned up a few times. The chain joins TRBV19 to TRBJ1-6; 7 bases match TRBD1. This CDR3 has 15 amino acids. The junction had 7 bases not matched to a gene; V was cut back by 5 bases and J by 6 bases. Germline lookup yields CDR1 LNHDA and CDR2 SQIVND (reference sequence). For the CDR3, the DNA is TGTGCCAGTAGTGTGGACAGGACTCTTAATTCACCCCTCCACTTT. This translates into CASSVDRTLNSPLHF.

The chain links TRBV14 to TRBJ1-2, with 10 positions matching TRBD1. The trim removed 4 bases at V and 4 bases at J, leaving 6 bases unmatched. The CDR3 sequence is 15 residues long. Germline CDR1 reads SGHDN; CDR2 reads FVKESK. CDR3 in DNA: TGTGCCAGCAGCCGATCCGGGACAGGGGCCTATGGCTACACCTTC. It specifies CASSRSGTGAYGYTF. The entire variable domain, with the rest obtained from reference TRBV14 and TRBJ1-2, is as follows: EAGVTQFPSHSVIEKGQTVTLRCDPISGHDNLYWYRRVMGKEIKFLLHFVKESKQDESGMPNNRFLAERTGGTYSTLKVQPAELEDSGVYFCASSRSGTGAYGYTFGSGTRLTVV.

This clone was seen a single time. The chain couples TRBV2 to TRBJ2-7; D remains unclear. Germline assignment: CDR1 SNHLY and CDR2 FYNNEI. CDR3 length: 13 amino acids. V was trimmed by 10 bases and J by 2 bases, leaving 15 bases between them. Here the CDR3 reads CATTVEKPYEQYF. CDR3 DNA: TGTGCCACCACCGTCGAGAAGCCCTACGAGCAGTACTTC.

The V call is TRBV5-1, the J call TRBJ2-3, with D unclear. V shed 1 base and J shed 0 bases, with 12 bases lying between them. This CDR3 is 16 amino acids long. The germline gives CDR1 SGHRS, CDR2 YFSETQ. The CDR3 loop is CASSLRRTTSTDTQYF. The CDR3 DNA reads TGCGCCAGCAGCTTGCGAAGAACTACTAGCACAGATACGCAGTATTTT.

This clone was recorded a few times. The chain has TRBV6-5 and TRBJ2-1, with a possible D match to TRBD2 (7 bases). Germline CDR1 reads MNHEY; CDR2 reads SVGAGI. Trimming pared 2 bases from V and 5 bases from J, leaving 13 bases between. The CDR3 contains 15 residues. For the CDR3, the DNA is TGTGCCAGCAGTTACGGGAGGGGGGTCAACAATGAGCAGTTCTTC. Protein: CASSYGRGVNNEQFF.

The rearrangement joins TRBV18 to TRBJ2-5; tentatively, D is TRBD2 (6 bases). This CDR3 has 13 amino acids. Germline V CDR1 and CDR2: KGHSH, LQKENI. V lost 2 bases and J 5 bases, leaving 9 bases between the germline ends. The chain's CDR3 is CASSPGGDETQYF. CDR3 sequence (DNA): TGTGCCAGCTCACCAGGAGGGGACGAGACCCAGTACTTC.

The rearrangement links TRBV6-5 to TRBJ2-3; maybe TRBD2 (6 bases). CDR1 MNHEY and CDR2 SVGAGI come from the germline V gene. Trimming stripped 6 bases from V and 6 bases from J, with 13 bases between. This CDR3 is 13 amino acids long. CDR3 loop: CASSSGGMDTQYF. The DNA for the CDR3 is TGTGCCAGCAGCTCCGGCGGGATGGATACGCAGTATTTT.

The chain recombines TRBV11-2 with TRBJ2-1, with no clear D. Trimming removed 0 bases from V and 4 bases from J, with 7 bases in between. The CDR3 runs 14 residues. Germline V gives CDR1 SGHAT, CDR2 FQNNGV. The CDR3 bases are TGTGCCAGCAGCTTAGAGCAGGCTTACAATGAGCAGTTCTTC. Translation: CASSLEQAYNEQFF.

The V call is TRBV9, the J call TRBJ2-2, with a weak D call TRBD2 (7 bases). The CDR3 covers 16 residues. V was cut by 3 bases and J by 3 bases, with 15 bases left in between. CDR1 and CDR2 from the germline V gene are SGDLS and YYNGEE. This CDR3 is CASSARGGADTGELFF. The CDR3 DNA sequence: TGTGCCAGCAGCGCTCGAGGGGGGGCAGACACCGGGGAGCTGTTTTTT.

CDR3 residues: CASSGGTRSTDTQYF. CDR3 bases: TGTGCCAGCAGTGGAGGGACACGGTCCACAGATACGCAGTATTTT. This sequence joins TRBV25-1 and TRBJ2-3; TRBD1 is a possible D gene (6 bases). The CDR3 runs 15 residues. Trimming shortened V by 4 bases and J by 2 bases, and 13 bases separated the two germline ends. The germline CDR1 and CDR2 sequences are MGHDK and SYGVNS.

This chain connects TRBV15 to TRBJ2-7, with D possibly TRBD1 on 5 matching bases. The CDR3 totals 15 residues. The germline CDR1 and CDR2 sequences are LNHNV and YYDKDF (reference sequence). Deletions cut 5 bases from V and 4 bases from J, with 18 bases between. The CDR3: CATSLRPGQNYEQYF. The CDR3 DNA reads as TGTGCCACCAGCCTCAGGCCAGGGCAAAATTACGAGCAGTACTTC.

V gene TRBV5-1 combines with J gene TRBJ1-4, with 7 bases fitting TRBD1. Unmatched junction bases numbered 2, after V lost 6 bases and J lost 0 bases. This CDR3 comprises 14 residues. CDR1 SGHRS and CDR2 YFSETQ come from the germline V gene. CDR3 sequence: CASNTGATNEKLFF. CDR3 DNA: TGCGCCAGCAATACAGGGGCAACTAATGAAAAACTGTTTTTT.